A selection of T cell receptor beta chains follows, all from one sample in a study of identical twins. TCRdb re-derived calls from the 5' RACE reads in MiXCR, one entry per CDR3 protein. The sample shows some 1,700,000 distinct CDR3 sequences, 25% to 35% of them seen only once. The specimen was cord blood. The receptors derive from a newborn girl in good health. CDR3s include the opening cysteine and the closing phenylalanine or tryptophan. The order of the fields is clone size, D gene, J gene, V gene, CDR3 DNA, CDR3 protein. The D gene is left open where the match is weak. Expanded clones get a size class; other rows say once, few or many, or leave the size out.

.,.,TRBJ1-1,TRBV29-1,TGCAGCGTTGTGAGAGGTATGAACACTGAAGCTTTCTTT,CSVVRGMNTEAFF
.,.,TRBJ2-2,TRBV20-1,TGCAGTGCCGGAGCCTCGAACACCGGGGAGCTGTTTTTT,CSAGASNTGELFF
.,.,TRBJ1-4,TRBV27,TGTGCAAGCAGTTCGGATTACCTGGGCTCCTTGGGGGAAAAACTGTTTTTT,CASSSDYLGSLGEKLFF
.,TRBD1,TRBJ2-5,TRBV11-2,TGTGCCAGCAGCTCTCAACAGGGGTGGGAGACCCAGTACTTC,CASSSQQGWETQYF
few,TRBD2,TRBJ2-1,TRBV20-1,TGCAGTGCTAGAGGATCTAGCGGGAGTTCCCACAATGAGCAGTTCTTC,CSARGSSGSSHNEQFF
.,TRBD2,TRBJ2-3,TRBV12-3/TRBV12-4,TGTGCCAGCAGTTTAGGGAAAGCGGGGGGCACAGATGTGGAGTATTTT,CASSLGKAGGTDVEYF
few,.,TRBJ1-5,TRBV9,TGTGCCAGCAGCCCCTACGGGGGCAATCAGCCCCAGCATTTT,CASSPYGGNQPQHF
.,.,TRBJ2-7,TRBV7-2,TGTGCCTGCAGCCTTGTCTCCTACGAGCAGTACTTC,CACSLVSYEQYF
.,.,TRBJ1-3,TRBV2,TGTGCCAGCAGTGTAGAAGTCCGAAACACCATATATTTT,CASSVEVRNTIYF
.,TRBD1,TRBJ1-3,TRBV7-9,TGTGCCAGCGGCTCCCGGACAGGGCGCTCTGGAAACACCATATATTTT,CASGSRTGRSGNTIYF
.,.,TRBJ2-7,TRBV5-6,TGTGCCAGCAGCTCGAAACTAGCCCTAGCGAACGAGCAGTCCTTC,CASSSKLALANEQSF
.,TRBD1,TRBJ2-7,TRBV5-1,TGCGCCAGCAGCGCCGCCACCGGGACAGGGAAAGGCAATGAGCAGTACTTC,CASSAATGTGKGNEQYF
.,TRBD1,TRBJ2-1,TRBV2,TGTGCCAGCAGTGCCCGGGACTTCTACAGGGGGTACAATGAGCAGTTCTTC,CASSARDFYRGYNEQFF
few,TRBD1,TRBJ2-3,TRBV6-5,TGTGCCAGCAGTCCAGGACAGGGGAGACTCACAGATACGCAGTATTTT,CASSPGQGRLTDTQYF
.,TRBD1,TRBJ1-1,TRBV5-1,TGCGCCAGCAAGGAGACAGGGCCCACTGAAGCTTTCTTT,CASKETGPTEAFF
.,.,TRBJ1-2,TRBV10-3,TGTGCCATCAGTCCCCTTGACAGCTATGGCTACACCTTC,CAISPLDSYGYTF
.,.,TRBJ2-1,TRBV5-6,TGTGCCAGCAGCTTGGCACCATTAGTGGGGGTCAATGAGCAGTTCTTC,CASSLAPLVGVNEQFF
few,.,TRBJ1-6,TRBV7-6,TGTGCCAGCAGCTTAGGAGGTTTCTCCTATAATTCACCCCTCCACTTT,CASSLGGFSYNSPLHF
.,.,TRBJ1-1,TRBV12-3/TRBV12-4,TGTGCCAGCAGGTCCAGGGAGGGAAACACTGAAGCTTTCTTT,CASRSREGNTEAFF
many,TRBD1,TRBJ1-5,TRBV25-1,TGTGCCAGCAGTCCACAGGGGGCGGGTCAGCCCCAGCATTTT,CASSPQGAGQPQHF
many,TRBD2,TRBJ2-3,TRBV6-2/TRBV6-3,TGTGCCAGCAGAAGACTAGCGGATACGCAGTATTTT,CASRRLADTQYF
.,.,TRBJ2-7,TRBV2,TGTGCATCAAGTCGGACTAACGCGCCGTCCTACGAGCAGTACTTC,CASSRTNAPSYEQYF
few,TRBD1,TRBJ2-1,TRBV12-3/TRBV12-4,TGTGCCAGCGGCTCAGGACAGGGGGCCCTTCTCAATGAGCAGTTCTTC,CASGSGQGALLNEQFF
once,TRBD1,TRBJ1-5,TRBV2,TGTGCCAGCAGTGCAGGGGGCCTCGGTCAGCCCCAGCATTTT,CASSAGGLGQPQHF
few,TRBD2,TRBJ2-1,TRBV11-2,TGTGCCAGCAGCTTACTTTGGACTAGCGGCTCGTTTAGCTCCTACAATGAGCAGTTCTTC,CASSLLWTSGSFSSYNEQFF
.,TRBD2,TRBJ2-7,TRBV6-5,TGTGCCAGCAGCCGTAGCGGGAGGCACTACGAGCAGTACTTC,CASSRSGRHYEQYF
few,TRBD2,TRBJ2-1,TRBV5-1,TGCGCCAGCACTGGACTAGCGGGAGTTTTAGGCAATGAGCAGTTCTTC,CASTGLAGVLGNEQFF
few,TRBD2,TRBJ2-1,TRBV20-1,TGCAGTGCTACGACTAGCGGGTACAATGAGCAGTTCTTC,CSATTSGYNEQFF
few,TRBD2,TRBJ2-3,TRBV7-8,TGTGCCAGCAGCACCGAGCGGGACTTCTTCACAGATACGCAGTATTTT,CASSTERDFFTDTQYF
many,.,TRBJ2-4,TRBV4-2,TGTGCCAGCAGCCAAGATGGACAGCAGTACTTC,CASSQDGQQYF
.,.,TRBJ2-7,TRBV4-2,TGTGCCAGCAGCCAAGATGGATGGAGACGCCCCTACGAGCAGTACTTC,CASSQDGWRRPYEQYF
.,TRBD1,TRBJ1-2,TRBV5-1,TGCGCCAGCAGCAAGGACAGGGTAGTTTATGGCTACACCTTC,CASSKDRVVYGYTF
.,.,TRBJ1-4,TRBV27,TGTGCCAGCACGCCGCGGCCTAATGAAAAACTGTTTTTT,CASTPRPNEKLFF
.,.,TRBJ2-7,TRBV10-3,TGTGCCATCAGCTGGGGTCGTCTCTACGAGCAGTACTTC,CAISWGRLYEQYF
few,TRBD2,TRBJ2-5,TRBV3-1,TGTGCCAGCAGCCAAGTTCTCTCTAGCGGGGGGAGTCGCTTGGAGACCCAGTACTTC,CASSQVLSSGGSRLETQYF
few,TRBD1,TRBJ2-1,TRBV7-6,TGTGCCAGCAGCTTCTACAGGGGGGCCCACAATGAGCGGTTCTTC,CASSFYRGAHNERFF
.,TRBD2,TRBJ2-1,TRBV20-1,TGCAGTGCTAGAATTACTAGCGGCACGTCACCTCTTTACAATGAGCAGTTCTTC,CSARITSGTSPLYNEQFF
.,.,TRBJ2-1,TRBV5-1,TGCGCCAGCAGCTTCTTAGGGACCTACAATGAGCAGTTCTTC,CASSFLGTYNEQFF
few,.,TRBJ2-1,TRBV4-2,TGTGCCAGCAGCCAAGATCGGGCCCGAAGCTCCTACAATGAGCAGTTCTTC,CASSQDRARSSYNEQFF
.,TRBD2,TRBJ2-3,TRBV7-9,TGTGCCTGCAGCCTTACTAGCGGGAGCGCAGATACGCAGTATTTT,CACSLTSGSADTQYF
many,.,TRBJ2-7,TRBV27,TGTGCCAGCAGTTTGGGTTTCGGCTCCTACGAGCAGTACTTC,CASSLGFGSYEQYF
.,.,TRBJ2-5,TRBV6-1,TGTGCCAGCGTGAGAGAAAGAAGGGAGACCCAGTACTTC,CASVRERRETQYF
few,TRBD1,TRBJ2-1,TRBV25-1,TGTGCCAGCAGTGAACCACGGACGACAGGGTCCTACAATGAGCAGTTCTTC,CASSEPRTTGSYNEQFF
.,.,TRBJ2-1,TRBV9,TGTGCCAGCAGCGTCTCGGACGGGCCGAATGAGCAGTTCTTC,CASSVSDGPNEQFF
few,TRBD1,TRBJ2-7,TRBV25-1,TGTGCCAGCAGTGGTAGGACAGGGGGCTACTCCTACGAGCAGTACTTC,CASSGRTGGYSYEQYF
few,.,TRBJ1-1,TRBV28,TGTGCCAGCAGGGTAGTTACTGAAGCTTTCTTT,CASRVVTEAFF
few,.,TRBJ2-1,TRBV11-2,TGTGCCAGCAGCTTGGATCAAGAGAACGGGGCCTACAATGAGCAGTTCTTC,CASSLDQENGAYNEQFF
.,.,TRBJ2-3,TRBV12-3/TRBV12-4,TGTGCCAGCCTGAGGACGCATACGCAGTATTTT,CASLRTHTQYF
few,TRBD2,TRBJ2-5,TRBV10-3,TGTGCCATCAGTGAGTGGGGGGGGTCATCCCCCCAAGAGACCCAGTACTTC,CAISEWGGSSPQETQYF
.,.,TRBJ2-3,TRBV9,TGTGCCAGCAGCGTAGATCGGGGCCTCGTCACAGATACGCAGTATTTT,CASSVDRGLVTDTQYF
few,.,TRBJ1-1,TRBV7-8,TGTGCCAGCAGTAATTTTATGGGGGCAAACACTGAAGCTTTCTTT,CASSNFMGANTEAFF
.,.,TRBJ1-4,TRBV21-1,TGTGCCAGCAGCTCCCGACAGGGGGTTAATGAAAAACTGTTTTTT,CASSSRQGVNEKLFF
few,.,TRBJ1-1,TRBV20-1,TGCAGTGCTAGATATGGTGCGGCCACTGAAGCTTTCTTT,CSARYGAATEAFF
few,TRBD1,TRBJ2-7,TRBV2,TGTGCCGGCCGGCAGGGGGCTAGCTACGAGCAGTACTTC,CAGRQGASYEQYF
once,.,TRBJ1-4,TRBV7-6,TGTGCCAGCAGCTTAGGGCCAGCGGGGGAAAGACTGTTTTTT,CASSLGPAGERLFF
.,.,TRBJ1-2,TRBV7-2,TGTGCCAGCAGACCGACAGGACAGCTAGTTGGCTACACCTTC,CASRPTGQLVGYTF
few,.,TRBJ1-2,TRBV7-9,TGTGCCAGCAGCTTCACATTGGGAGGCAGGCCGGACTATGGCTACACCTTC,CASSFTLGGRPDYGYTF
.,.,TRBJ2-4,TRBV6-6,TGTGCCAGCAGTGTAGGTAGGGCCAAAAACATTCAGTACTTC,CASSVGRAKNIQYF
few,TRBD2,TRBJ2-7,TRBV6-6,TGTGCCAGCAGTTACCCGGGACTAGCGGGGACCTACGAGCAGTACTTC,CASSYPGLAGTYEQYF
few,.,TRBJ2-1,TRBV10-3,TGTGCCATCAGTGCCAGGACCCCAAAACACAATGAGCAGTTCTTC,CAISARTPKHNEQFF